The entry below describes one TCR beta chain. What it recognizes is unknown. The source of the sample is a study of cytomegalovirus exposure and HLA in healthy donors. Primers for the PCR totalled 60 Vbeta and 13 Jbeta. Sequencing used immunoSEQ multiplex PCR; TCRdb keeps in-frame clones, though not all of them. The table records under 200,000 clones, 82% of them present only once. V shed 6 bases and J 4 bases; nucleotides not matched to a gene: 10. The CDR3 has 15 residues. Germline V lookup: CDR1 MNHEY, CDR2 SVGAGI. Study-wide findings and caveats: Reports indicated that the classifier achieved high specificity and sensitivity in diagnosing cytomegalovirus status. Clonal expansion, a later analysis showed, was greater in HLA-associated TCR beta chains than in equally common others. Researchers counted around 180 TCR beta chains as cytomegalovirus-associated.

This receptor was taken from a girl between 5 and 17 years old in good health and CMV-seropositive. The specimen sequenced was PBMCs. The chain has TRBV6-5 and TRBJ2-7, with TRBD1 identical over 9 bases. The CDR3 sequence is CASRPLGQGSYEQYF. In nucleotides, the CDR3 is TGTGCCAGCAGACCTTTGGGACAGGGTTCGTACGAGCAGTACTTC.